This section outlines one T cell receptor beta chain sequence together with its context. Its specificity is unknown. These data originate in a study of OX40 agonist ivuxolimab in advanced cancers. Study at large: The eligibility criteria allowed prior anti-PD-1, anti-PD-L1 or anti-CTLA-4 therapy, and 30% to 45% had some. Study-level points and caveats: Expanded clones were, on average, more numerous in CD8+ T cells than in CD4+.

Method: immunoSEQ multiplex PCR; TCRdb's copy keeps in-frame clones and lacks some. The table lists roughly 92,000 clones, roughly 90% of them singletons, with more than 0.15% in the top ten. V was clipped by 6 bases and J by 4 bases; unmatched bases: 8. Germline V gene lookup returns CDR1 WSHSY and CDR2 SAAADI. This CDR3 contains 16 residues. The chain combines TRBV10-2 with TRBJ1-6, with 8 bases aligning to TRBD1. The material sequenced was CD4+ or CD8+ T cells sorted from blood, taken in a trial of the OX40 agonist ivuxolimab. This receptor was identified in an adult with an advanced solid tumor such as melanoma, head and neck, liver or kidney cancer. The CDR3 nucleotides read TGCGCCAGCAGCCCGACAGGGGCAACGTATAATTCACCCCTCCACTTT. It is translated as CASSPTGATYNSPLHF.